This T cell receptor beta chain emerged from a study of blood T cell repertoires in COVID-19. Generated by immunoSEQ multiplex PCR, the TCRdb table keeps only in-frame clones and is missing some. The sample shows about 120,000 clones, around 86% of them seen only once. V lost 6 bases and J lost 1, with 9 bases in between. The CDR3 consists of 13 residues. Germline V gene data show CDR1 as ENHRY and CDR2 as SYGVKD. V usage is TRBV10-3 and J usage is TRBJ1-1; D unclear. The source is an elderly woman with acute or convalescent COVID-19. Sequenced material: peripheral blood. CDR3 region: CAISREANTEAFF. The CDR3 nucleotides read TGTGCCATCAGCCGGGAAGCGAACACTGAAGCTTTCTTT.